This TCR beta chain was found in a study of cytomegalovirus exposure and HLA in healthy donors. Whole-study findings and limits: Presence/absence analyses rested on an assumption that sequencing depth was roughly uniform across donors. 150 or so TCR beta chains were listed as cytomegalovirus-associated.

Healthy people donating bone marrow made up the donors. Likely unrecorded immune exposures existed in these nominally healthy donors. The PCR contained 60 Vbeta and 13 Jbeta primers. Sequenced by immunoSEQ multiplex PCR; TCRdb stores in-frame clones only, minus some. The sample lists under 200,000 clones; 75% were seen once. Remarks on this clone: Its target is not known.

There are 15 residues in the CDR3. In germline, CDR1 is SGHNT, CDR2 YYREEE (reference sequence). The V gene end was trimmed by 3 bases and the J gene end by 6 bases; junction bases not matched to a gene: 3. The genes are TRBV5-4 and TRBJ2-2, with TRBD1 matching over 12 bases. The clonotype was recovered from a woman in her 50s in good health and CMV-seropositive. Input material: PBMCs. The CDR3 reads CASSWGQGAAGELFF. For the CDR3, the DNA is TGTGCCAGCAGCTGGGGACAGGGGGCGGCCGGGGAGCTGTTTTTT.